This T cell receptor beta chain appears in the sequencing data of a study of Graves' ophthalmopathy and Graves' hyperthyroidism. Study-level results: Sensitivity reached 60% to 71% and specificity more than 72% when the model predicted ophthalmopathy progression.

The sample holds many counts of this clonotype. The antigen is undetermined. Germline assignment: CDR1 MNHEY and CDR2 SMNVEV (reference sequence). This CDR3 is built from 13 residues. V dropped 6 bases and J dropped 5 bases, with 13 bases sitting between them. Under 3 months in duration, the ophthalmopathy in affected donors had moderate-to-severe activity, CAS ≥3 and NOSPECS ≥4. The study excluded patients with other autoimmune diseases, uncontrolled infections, pregnancy or lactation. The source of the PBMCs was over 8.5 ml of fresh peripheral blood. RNA served as the template for amplifying TCR beta CDR3 regions. HTBI-primed RT-PCR formed the first round, and a multiplex PCR formed the second. TCRdb called the multiplex PCR reads again in MiXCR, with one record for every CDR3 protein. The profile shows about 410,000 distinct CDR3 sequences, around 20% of them singletons.

What was sequenced was peripheral blood. This chain uses TRBV27 with TRBJ2-5; D may correspond to TRBD1 or TRBD2 (5 bases each). The TCR comes from a young woman with Graves' ophthalmopathy. The CDR3 nucleotides are TGTGCCAGCAGACCCGGTTGGGGGGAGACCCAGTACTTC. Its protein is CASRPGWGETQYF.